Included here is one TCR beta chain sequence, with context. Antigen unknown. This specimen comes from a study of beta chain features in type 1 diabetes. Study-wide results and limits: All four CD4+ subsets from Type 1 diabetes patients carried moderately but significantly shorter TCRB CDR3s.

Trimming left V 7 bases short and J 3 bases short, with 16 bases between. CDR1 is SGHTA, CDR2 FQGNSA, per germline. The CDR3 runs to 15 residues. Expressed TCRB transcripts were sequenced after all isolated RNA was converted to cDNA. The data were produced by immunoSEQ multiplex PCR, yet TCRdb's version contains in-frame clones alone and is incomplete. Among more than 300,000 clones listed, roughly 12% were seen once. The sequence came from a woman under 30 with type 1 diabetes. The sample comprised naive CD4+ T cells from blood. The J gene is TRBJ2-1, the V gene TRBV7-2; a possible D gene is TRBD2 (6 bases). The CDR3 here is CASILGGSVYNEQFF. The CDR3 coding sequence is TGTGCCAGCATACTGGGGGGTAGCGTCTACAATGAGCAGTTCTTC.